The T cell receptor (beta chain) under discussion was sequenced for a study of blood T cell repertoires in COVID-19. Assay used: immunoSEQ multiplex PCR; TCRdb lists only in-frame clones, some missing. The table records roughly 280,000 clones, around nine tenths of them present only once. In regard to this clone: The same CDR3 arises from other DNA sequences in this sample as well.

CDR1 is LNHDA and CDR2 is SQIVND in the germline V gene (reference sequence). Trimming pared 0 bases from V and 2 bases from J, leaving 6 bases between. The CDR3 is made up of 14 amino acids. The sample taken for sequencing was peripheral blood. The receptor was derived from a woman aged 30 to 39 with COVID-19, enrolled during active disease. The rearrangement joins TRBV19 to TRBJ2-3; the D is unclear. This CDR3 is CASSIDRSTDTQYF. The CDR3 bases are TGTGCCAGTAGTATAGACAGATCCACAGATACGCAGTATTTT.